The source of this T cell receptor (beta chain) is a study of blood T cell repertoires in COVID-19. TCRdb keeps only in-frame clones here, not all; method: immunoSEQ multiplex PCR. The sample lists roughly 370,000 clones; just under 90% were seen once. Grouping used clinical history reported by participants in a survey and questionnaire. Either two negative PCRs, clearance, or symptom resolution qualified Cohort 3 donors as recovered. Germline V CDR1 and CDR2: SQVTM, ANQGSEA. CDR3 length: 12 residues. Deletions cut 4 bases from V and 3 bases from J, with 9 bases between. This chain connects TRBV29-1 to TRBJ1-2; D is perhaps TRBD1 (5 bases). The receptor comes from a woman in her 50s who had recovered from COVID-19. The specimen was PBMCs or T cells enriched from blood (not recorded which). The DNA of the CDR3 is TGCAGCGTTGTTCCGGGGGACTATGGCTACACCTTC. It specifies CSVVPGDYGYTF.